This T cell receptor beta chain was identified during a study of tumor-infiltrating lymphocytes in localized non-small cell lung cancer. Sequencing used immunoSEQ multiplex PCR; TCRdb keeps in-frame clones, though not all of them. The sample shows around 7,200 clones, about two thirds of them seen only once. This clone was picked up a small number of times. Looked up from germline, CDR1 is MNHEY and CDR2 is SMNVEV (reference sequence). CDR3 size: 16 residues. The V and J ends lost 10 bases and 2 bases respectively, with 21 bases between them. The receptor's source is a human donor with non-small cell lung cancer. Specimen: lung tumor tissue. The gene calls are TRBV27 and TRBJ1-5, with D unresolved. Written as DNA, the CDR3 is TGTGCCACGTCTGTTACCGGGAGTGCCGGCAATCAGCCCCAGCATTTT. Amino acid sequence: CATSVTGSAGNQPQHF.